The sample holds a few counts of the clone carrying this TCR beta chain. Its antigen is not known. CDR3 size: 14 residues. Deletions cut 11 bases from V and 3 bases from J, with 17 bases between. The germline CDR1 and CDR2 sequences are MDHEN and SYDVKM. UMIs were added to TCR cDNA along with a universal primer site when it was made by 5'RACE template switching. Each CDR3 protein gets one entry after TCRdb re-called the 5' RACE reads with MiXCR. The sample holds a few hundred thousand distinct CDR3 sequences, around 5.2% seen once. The data originate from a study of T cells after yellow fever vaccination. Study summary: Preparation of fractions with low cell numbers was performed using SMART-Seq v4 Ultra Low Input. The study's findings and limits: Weaker overall was a secondary response that nonetheless peaked faster, on day 5 versus 15. Subsequent booster samples again held most clones from primary vaccination (nearly 98% CD4, over 80% CD8).

The starting material was CD4+ T cells sorted from PBMCs, obtained on the day of the yellow fever booster vaccination. The source is a man between 18 and 35 years old who received the YFV17D yellow fever vaccine. V and J are TRBV28 and TRBJ1-5, with no clear D. The chain's CDR3 is CAGSLYRTNQPQHF. The CDR3 bases are TGTGCCGGCTCGCTTTACAGAACCAATCAGCCCCAGCATTTT.